The 21 T cell receptor beta chains presented below share a single source sample, sequenced in a study of T cell repertoires in cytomegalovirus infection. Antigen specificity for these receptors is unknown. TCRdb re-analysed the reads in MiXCR, keeping a single row per CDR3 protein. The sample includes 360,000 or so distinct CDR3 sequences, roughly a third of them seen just once. This specimen consisted of cultured PBMCs, obtained from culture after CMV antigen stimulation. These receptors were obtained from a human donor in good health (CMV status not recorded). Some clones in this sample may be carry-over from other donors' samples.

This clonotype was found once. V and J are TRBV20-1 and TRBJ2-3; D is uncertain. V was shortened by 2 bases and J by 5 bases, with 11 bases between the two germline ends. The CDR3 is 13 amino acids. CDR1 DFQATT and CDR2 SNEGSKA come from the germline V gene (reference sequence). The DNA of the CDR3 is TGCAGTGCTAGAAGGAGTACCGTAGATACGCAGTATTTT. It specifies CSARRSTVDTQYF.

The chain links TRBV28 to TRBJ1-1, with 7 bases identical to TRBD1. Trimming took 5 bases from V and 6 from J; bases not matched to a gene: 3. CDR3 length: 12 residues. Germline CDR1 is MDHEN and CDR2 is SYDVKM. The CDR3 DNA is TGTGCCAGCAGTGACAGGGCCGCTGAAGCTTTCTTT. This codes for CASSDRAAEAFF.

The rearrangement links TRBV19 to TRBJ1-3, with a weak D call TRBD1 (6 bases). The CDR3 consists of 15 residues. The V end was cut by 3 bases, the J end by 0 bases, with 9 bases between. The germline CDR1 and CDR2 sequences are LNHDA and SQIVND (reference sequence). The CDR3 spells CASSMDSFSGNTIYF. In DNA, the CDR3 is TGTGCCAGTAGTATGGACAGCTTCTCTGGAAACACCATATATTTT. The variable domain in full, completed from reference TRBV19 and TRBJ1-3, reads DGGITQSPKYLFRKEGQNVTLSCEQNLNHDAMYWYRQDPGQGLRLIYYSQIVNDFQKGDIAEGYSVSREKKESFPLTVTSAQKNPTAFYLCASSMDSFSGNTIYFGEGSWLTVV.

This clonotype turned up a few times. J is TRBJ2-1 and V is TRBV6-1; perhaps TRBD2 as D (5 bases). Trimming took off 4 bases at V and 8 bases at J, with 24 bases between the two ends. CDR1 is MNHNS and CDR2 is SASEGT in the germline V gene. The CDR3 contains 17 residues. The CDR3 spells CASSVTSFTFSSYEQFF. As DNA, the CDR3 is TGTGCCAGCAGTGTTACTAGTTTCACGTTTTCGTCGTATGAGCAGTTCTTC.

The table lists this clonotype with a few counts. The chain couples TRBV7-2 to TRBJ2-4; 13 bases fit TRBD2. The CDR3 has 17 amino acids. V dropped 2 bases and J dropped 3; count of bases not matched to a gene: 4. Germline CDR1 reads SGHTA; CDR2 reads FQGNSA. CDR3 coding DNA: TGTGCCAGCAGCTTACAGGGACTAGCGGGATTCAAAAACATTCAGTACTTC. Translating it yields CASSLQGLAGFKNIQYF.

The chain links TRBV6-2 or TRBV6-3 to TRBJ2-7; D gene unclear. CDR3 length equals 13 residues. Germline V lookup: CDR1 MNHEY, CDR2 SVGEGT. V lost 0 bases to trimming and J lost 4 bases, with 7 bases between them. CDR3 sequence (DNA): TGTGCCAGCAGTTACTCGGGTTTTTACGAGCAGTACGTC. It encodes CASSYSGFYEQYV.

The chain is built from TRBV4-1 and TRBJ2-1, with TRBD2 matching 9 bases. V lost 4 bases and J lost 3; bases outside the gene matches: 13. This CDR3 contains 18 residues. CDR1 and CDR2 (germline): MGHRA, YSYEKL. CDR3 residues: CASSPLAGGVFLYNEQFF. In DNA form, the CDR3 reads TGCGCCAGCAGCCCCCTGGCGGGAGGGGTTTTCCTCTACAATGAGCAGTTCTTC.

V gene TRBV27 combines with J gene TRBJ1-5; TRBD1 matches 9 bases. CDR1 and CDR2 from the germline V gene are MNHEY and SMNVEV (reference sequence). V dropped 6 bases and J dropped 0; count of bases not matched to a gene: 12. The CDR3 has 18 residues. The CDR3 loop is CASSLVGTGTLSNQPQHF. The CDR3 DNA is TGTGCCAGCAGCCTTGTTGGGACAGGGACCCTTAGCAATCAGCCCCAGCATTTT.

This clonotype was detected only a few times. J is TRBJ2-1 and V is TRBV3-1; D uncertain. The germline CDR1 and CDR2 sequences are LGHDT and YNNKEL (reference sequence). Between the trimmed V and J ends, which lost 1 base and 5 bases, there was a span of 6 bases. There are 13 residues in the CDR3. CDR3 in DNA: TGTGCCAGCAGCCAAGGGTTGAACAATGAGCAGTTCTTC. Protein: CASSQGLNNEQFF.

This chain uses TRBV7-2 with TRBJ2-3; TRBD1 matches at 9 bases. Germline values: CDR1 SGHTA, CDR2 FQGNSA. CDR3 length: 14 residues. V was clipped by 4 bases and J by 4 bases; unmatched bases: 3. The CDR3 bases are TGTGCCAGCAGCTGGGACAGGGTCCCAGATACGCAGTATTTT. Translating gives CASSWDRVPDTQYF.

This clonotype was found a few times. The genes are TRBV10-3 and TRBJ2-5, with no clear D. Germline CDR1 ENHRY, CDR2 SYGVKD. V lost 5 bases, J lost 5 bases, and 24 bases lay in between. CDR3 length equals 17 residues. CDR3 in amino acids: CAISTNPASVSLETQYF. CDR3 DNA sequence: TGTGCCATCAGTACCAATCCGGCTTCTGTGTCCCTTGAGACCCAGTACTTC.

The chain employs TRBV27 and TRBJ2-1; TRBD2 matches at 13 bases. The trim removed 6 bases at V and 6 bases at J, leaving 11 bases unmatched. Germline V CDR1 and CDR2: MNHEY, SMNVEV (reference sequence). This CDR3 contains 17 residues. The CDR3 protein is CASSGTSGIAVPNEQFF. CDR3 coding DNA: TGTGCCAGCAGCGGGACTAGCGGGATTGCCGTACCCAATGAGCAGTTCTTC.

Only a few counts were recorded for this clonotype. One junction end disagrees with the germline gene, perhaps due to a read error. The chain uses TRBV6-6 and TRBJ2-1, with D unclear. CDR1 and CDR2 from the germline V gene are MNHNY and SVGAGI (reference sequence). The CDR3 has 12 residues. The CDR3 sequence is CASGYLANEQFF. The CDR3 region has the DNA TGTGCCAGCGGTTATCTCGCTAATGAGCAGTTCTTC.

The chain carries TRBV11-1 and TRBJ2-1, with D unclear. The CDR3 is 13 amino acids. V was clipped by 3 bases and J by 9 bases, with 12 bases between them. CDR1 and CDR2 (germline): SGHAT, FQDESV (reference sequence). CDR3 loop: CASSLLQWGEQFF. The DNA of the CDR3 is TGTGCCAGCAGCTTGCTCCAGTGGGGTGAGCAGTTCTTC.

This clonotype was counted once. The rearrangement joins TRBV2 to TRBJ2-1; TRBD2 agrees at 9 bases. With 8 bases clipped from V and 10 bases from J, the junction kept 15 bases outside the gene matches. Germline V gives CDR1 SNHLY, CDR2 FYNNEI. The CDR3 runs to 15 residues. The CDR3 is CASERGLAVRVEQFF. The CDR3 DNA reads TGTGCCAGCGAGCGGGGACTAGCTGTCCGTGTGGAGCAGTTCTTC.

This clonotype occurred many times. This sequence joins TRBV7-2 and TRBJ1-5, with no clear D. Germline values: CDR1 SGHTA, CDR2 FQGNSA. The CDR3 sequence is 14 residues long. The ends were cut back, 1 base at V and 6 bases at J, with 10 bases in the middle. The CDR3 DNA reads TGTGCCAGCAGCTTAGTCAGTGTGACTCAGCCCCAGCATTTT. Protein: CASSLVSVTQPQHF. The whole variable domain, remainder taken from reference TRBV7-2 and TRBJ1-5, is GAGVSQSPSNKVTEKGKDVELRCDPISGHTALYWYRQSLGQGLEFLIYFQGNSAPDKSGLPSDRFSAERTGGSVSTLTIQRTQQEDSAVYLCASSLVSVTQPQHFGDGTRLSIL.

This clonotype was detected a few times. This rearrangement joins TRBV7-6 to TRBJ1-3, with no clear D. The CDR3 totals 15 residues. Trimming took off 5 bases at V and 0 bases at J, with 11 bases between the two ends. Germline CDR1 SGHVS, CDR2 FNYEAQ. CDR3 sequence (DNA): TGTGCCAGCAGCCCAGGACGGTCCTCTGGAAACACCATATATTTT. As protein: CASSPGRSSGNTIYF. Using reference TRBV7-6 and TRBJ1-3 for the parts outside the CDR3, the full variable domain is GAGVSQSPRYKVTKRGQDVALRCDPISGHVSLYWYRQALGQGPEFLTYFNYEAQQDKSGLPNDRFSAERPEGSISTLTIQRTEQRDSAMYRCASSPGRSSGNTIYFGEGSWLTVV.

The V call is TRBV7-2, the J call TRBJ2-7; 9 bases fit TRBD1. From germline, CDR1 is SGHTA and CDR2 FQGNSA. V was pared by 1 base and J by 2 bases, with 12 bases of the junction left unmatched. This CDR3 region has 18 residues. This chain's CDR3 is CASSLEGQGVQGAYEQYF. The CDR3 region has the DNA TGTGCCAGCAGCTTAGAGGGACAGGGAGTGCAGGGTGCCTACGAGCAGTACTTC.

This clonotype occurred a few times. The rearrangement joins TRBV30 to TRBJ1-1; 8 nucleotides match TRBD1. The ends lost 1 base at V and 0 bases at J; junction bases unmatched: 4. CDR3 length: 15 residues. Per the germline V gene, CDR1 is GTSNPN and CDR2 is SVGIG (reference sequence). In DNA form, the CDR3 reads TGTGCCTGGAGTGGGAGACAGGGGTTGAACACTGAAGCTTTCTTT. This codes for CAWSGRQGLNTEAFF.

This chain uses TRBV9 with TRBJ2-7; 8 nucleotides line up with TRBD2. The J segment lost 6 bases and the V segment lost 4 bases, leaving 12 bases of the junction unmatched. CDR1 and CDR2 from the germline V gene are SGDLS and YYNGEE. The CDR3 has 15 residues. The CDR3 is CASSRALADEGEQYF. Here the CDR3 DNA reads TGTGCCAGCAGCCGAGCACTAGCGGACGAGGGCGAGCAGTACTTC.

The V and J genes are TRBV2 and TRBJ1-2; 10 bases align to TRBD1. Trimming at V came to 3 bases and at J to 1 base, leaving 2 bases not matched to a gene. CDR3 length: 15 residues. Germline V lookup: CDR1 SNHLY, CDR2 FYNNEI. The CDR3 DNA sequence: TGTGCCAGCAGTGAGACAGGGGGCCGTAACTATGGCTACACCTTC. Translation: CASSETGGRNYGYTF.